Shown below are 18 T cell receptor beta chains from a single sample sequenced in a study of T cells in Graves' hyperthyroidism and ophthalmopathy. What was amplified from RNA transcripts were TCR beta CDR3 regions. RT-PCR in the first round (using the HTBI primer set) targeted the TCR CDR3. MiXCR was run by TCRdb on the multiplex PCR reads, yielding one entry per CDR3 protein. Of around 350,000 distinct CDR3 sequences listed, roughly 14% are singletons. The source material was blood. The receptors derive from a woman aged 25 to 45 with Graves' ophthalmopathy.

This clonotype was detected ten times or more. The V gene is TRBV19, the J gene TRBJ1-1; no reliable D call. The CDR3 totals 14 residues. V was trimmed by 2 bases and J by 4 bases, leaving 11 bases between them. The germline gives CDR1 LNHDA, CDR2 SQIVND (reference sequence). Here the CDR3 DNA reads TGTGCCAGTAGTATACGGTTTTTGGGCACTGAAGCTTTCTTT. Translating gives CASSIRFLGTEAFF.

Many counts were recorded for this clonotype. The rearrangement uses TRBV3-1 and TRBJ2-2; D is unclear. Germline V gives CDR1 LGHDT, CDR2 YNNKEL (reference sequence). V lost 4 bases to trimming and J lost 6 bases, with 6 bases between them. The CDR3 contains 12 residues. The CDR3 sequence: CASSRASGELFF. CDR3 in DNA: TGTGCCAGCAGCCGGGCGTCCGGGGAGCTGTTTTTT.

This clonotype is a singleton in its sample. V gene TRBV14 combines with J gene TRBJ1-6, with D uncertain. Germline V gene data show CDR1 as SGHDN and CDR2 as FVKESK. The V end was cut by 2 bases, the J end by 7 bases, with 6 bases between. This CDR3 has 13 residues. The CDR3 DNA reads TGTGCCAGCAGCCAAATTAGAAATTCACCCCTCCACTTT. Protein sequence: CASSQIRNSPLHF.

V is TRBV11-1 and J is TRBJ2-6, with 9 bases fitting TRBD1. Trimming cost V 5 bases and J 1 base; bases outside gene matches: 6. The CDR3 spans 17 residues. Germline V gene data show CDR1 as SGHAT and CDR2 as FQDESV (reference sequence). CDR3 in DNA: TGTGCCAGCAGCCGGGACAGGGTTCAATCTGGGGCCAACGTCCTGACTTTC. This codes for CASSRDRVQSGANVLTF.

Many counts were recorded for this clonotype. The chain recombines TRBV6-1 with TRBJ2-5; TRBD2 matches at 14 bases. This CDR3 comprises 18 residues. Unmatched junction bases numbered 13, after V lost 5 bases and J lost 5 bases. The germline CDR1 and CDR2 sequences are MNHNS and SASEGT. The CDR3 coding sequence is TGTGCCAGCAGTTTCCAGACTAGCGGGGGGGCCTTTGATGAGACCCAGTACTTC. This gives the protein CASSFQTSGGAFDETQYF.

This clonotype was detected a few times. The J gene is TRBJ2-5, the V gene TRBV6-1; 13 nucleotides agree with TRBD2. The CDR3 is 16 amino acids. Trimming cost V 5 bases and J 4 bases; bases outside gene matches: 7. Germline V gene data show CDR1 as MNHNS and CDR2 as SASEGT. CDR3: CASSPTSGGLGETQYF. DNA for the CDR3: TGTGCCAGCAGTCCGACTAGCGGGGGGCTTGGAGAGACCCAGTACTTC.

This clonotype has ten or more counts. V is TRBV3-1 and J is TRBJ1-2; TRBD1 is a possible D gene (6 bases). Trimming cost V 5 bases and J 1 base, with 14 bases left between them. The CDR3 covers 15 residues. Looked up from germline, CDR1 is LGHDT and CDR2 is YNNKEL (reference sequence). The CDR3 bases are TGTGCCAGCAGCACGACAGGAGAACTTAACTATGGCTACACCTTC. This gives the protein CASSTTGELNYGYTF.

At least ten counts were recorded for this clonotype. This chain connects TRBV7-9 to TRBJ1-2, with 9 nucleotides matching TRBD1. The CDR3 extends over 15 amino acids. Germline trimming cut 1 base from V and 7 bases from J; bases unmatched to any gene: 7. The V gene's germline CDR1 is SEHNR and CDR2 FQNEAQ (reference sequence). The chain's CDR3 is CASSLGSGTGFGYTF. In nucleotides, the CDR3 is TGTGCCAGCAGCTTAGGGTCCGGGACAGGGTTTGGCTACACCTTC.

Only a few counts were recorded for this clonotype. This chain joins TRBV15 and TRBJ1-3; D is unresolved. This CDR3 spans 17 amino acids. V was trimmed by 0 bases and J by 4 bases, leaving 16 bases between them. Germline V lookup: CDR1 LNHNV, CDR2 YYDKDF (reference sequence). CDR3 in amino acids: CATSRDKTPTRGNTIYF. The CDR3 DNA follows: TGTGCCACCAGCAGAGATAAGACGCCCACTCGAGGAAACACCATATATTTT.

The chain employs TRBV2 and TRBJ1-1, with D hard to call. This CDR3 is 13 amino acids long. The V end lost 7 bases, the J end lost 0 bases, and 9 bases lay between the germline ends. Germline loops: CDR1 SNHLY, CDR2 FYNNEI. CDR3 residues: CASIGSMNTEAFF. The CDR3 region has the DNA TGTGCCAGCATTGGCAGCATGAACACTGAAGCTTTCTTT.

This clonotype was seen a few times. The CDR3 nucleotides read TGTGCCAGCAGTTTTGAGAGGGGTTCTGGAAACACCATATATTTT. Translation gives CASSFERGSGNTIYF. The rearrangement uses TRBV12-3 or TRBV12-4 and TRBJ1-3; maybe TRBD1 (5 bases). V was clipped by 3 bases and J by 1 base, with 10 bases between them. This CDR3 is 15 amino acids long.

This clonotype was observed many times. The V gene is TRBV12-3 or TRBV12-4, the J gene TRBJ1-5; D is perhaps TRBD1 (6 bases). Trimming cost V 0 bases and J 2 bases, with 11 bases left between them. This CDR3 region has 16 residues. The CDR3 DNA is TGTGCCAGCAGTTTAGCCCAGGGGATTCGCAATCAGCCCCAGCATTTT. This gives the protein CASSLAQGIRNQPQHF.

The chain joins TRBV20-1 to TRBJ1-5; no firm D call. V was shortened by 1 base and J by 4 bases, with 11 bases between the two germline ends. The CDR3 consists of 14 residues. Looked up from germline, CDR1 is DFQATT and CDR2 is SNEGSKA (reference sequence). CDR3 sequence (DNA): TGCAGTGCTAGAGCAGGTACGGGGAATCAGCCCCAGCATTTT. Protein: CSARAGTGNQPQHF.

This clonotype occurred many times. The gene calls are TRBV27 and TRBJ1-6; maybe TRBD1 (6 bases). This CDR3 is 15 amino acids long. The V gene's germline CDR1 is MNHEY and CDR2 SMNVEV (reference sequence). V was cut by 7 bases and J by 5 bases, with 15 bases left in between. The CDR3 bases are TGTGCCAGCATGACCAGGGGACAAAATAATTCACCCCTCCACTTT. It translates to CASMTRGQNNSPLHF.

This clonotype was detected ten times or more. J is TRBJ1-1 and V is TRBV24-1, with no clear D. Trimming stripped 4 bases from V and 7 bases from J, with 12 bases between. Germline CDR1 and CDR2: KGHDR and SFDVKD. This CDR3 is 13 amino acids long. CDR3 nucleotides: TGTGCCACCAGTGACGGTGGGAGTGGTGAAGCTTTCTTT. It specifies CATSDGGSGEAFF.

This clonotype was seen at least ten times. J is TRBJ2-3 and V is TRBV27; a possible D gene is TRBD2 (5 bases). Germline lookup yields CDR1 MNHEY and CDR2 SMNVEV (reference sequence). V was clipped by 5 bases and J by 8 bases, with 14 bases between them. The CDR3 length is 13 residues. The CDR3 coding sequence is TGTGCCAGCAGTCCATATCGAGAGGGTACGCAGTATTTT. Protein product: CASSPYREGTQYF.

This clonotype was seen ten or more times. The J gene is TRBJ2-7, the V gene TRBV18; 7 bases align to TRBD1. The V gene's germline CDR1 is KGHSH and CDR2 LQKENI. CDR3 length: 12 residues. The J segment lost 5 bases and the V segment lost 3 bases, leaving 1 base of the junction unmatched. The CDR3 protein is CASSPTGDEQYF. CDR3 sequence (DNA): TGTGCCAGCTCACCTACAGGGGACGAGCAGTACTTC.

This clonotype was recorded at least ten times. The chain uses TRBV19 and TRBJ2-3, with 7 bases lining up with TRBD2. V dropped 5 bases and J dropped 2; count of bases not matched to a gene: 16. The germline V gene encodes CDR1 LNHDA and CDR2 SQIVND (reference sequence). This CDR3 has 18 amino acids. DNA for the CDR3: TGTGCCAGTAGTCCTCGGCGGGGGAGGACCGAGTACACAGATACGCAGTATTTT. Protein: CASSPRRGRTEYTDTQYF.